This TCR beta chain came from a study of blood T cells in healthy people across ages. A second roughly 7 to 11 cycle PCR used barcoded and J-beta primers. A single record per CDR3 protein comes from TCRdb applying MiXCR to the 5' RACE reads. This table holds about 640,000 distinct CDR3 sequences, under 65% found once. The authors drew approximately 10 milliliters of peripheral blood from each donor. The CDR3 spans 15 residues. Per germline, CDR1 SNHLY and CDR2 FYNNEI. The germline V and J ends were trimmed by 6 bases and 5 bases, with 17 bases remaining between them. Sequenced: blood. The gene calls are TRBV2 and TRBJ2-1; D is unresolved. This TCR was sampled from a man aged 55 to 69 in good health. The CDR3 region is CASSTGQYVNNEQFF. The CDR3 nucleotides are TGTGCCAGCAGCACCGGTCAGTACGTAAACAATGAGCAGTTCTTC.